This TCR beta chain originates from a study of cytomegalovirus exposure and HLA in healthy donors. The CDR3 is made up of 16 amino acids. General study results and limits: There were reportedly fewer N-insertions in an Asian-associated ancestry cluster than the roughly 670-donor mean, in a later analysis. Most TCR sequences proved rare, with some public TCRs found in many donors.

The PCR had 60 Vbeta and 13 Jbeta primers. Sequencing was performed with immunoSEQ multiplex PCR; in TCRdb, only in-frame clones are kept and a portion is missing. The sample holds about 130,000 clones, roughly three quarters seen once. About this clone: Its antigen is as yet unknown.

The chain joins TRBV12-2 to TRBJ2-3; the table's D call of TRBD1 was not tested on the DNA. TRBV12-2 is flagged as a pseudogene. The sequencing sample was made of PBMCs. The TCR originated in a woman in her fifties or sixties in good health and CMV-seronegative. CDR3 coding DNA: TGTGCAAGTCGCTTAGAGACAGGGGGCCCCACAGATACGCAGTATTTT. It yields the protein CASRLETGGPTDTQYF.